This is a list of T cell receptor beta chains from one sample in a study of shared clonotypes between healthy human individuals. TCRdb keeps only in-frame clones here, not all; method: immunoSEQ multiplex PCR. The sample contains 600,000 to 750,000 clones, over 55% of which appear only once. The sample consisted of memory CD4+ T cells sorted from blood. These receptor sequences come from a woman aged 25 to 45 in good health. Each CDR3 is given with its conserved first and last residue. The D gene is left open where the match is weak. Part of the rows lack a size; the others show once, few, many or a class for expanded clones.

j_gene: TRBJ2-7
abundance: few
v_gene: TRBV10-3
d_gene: -
CDR3nt: TGTGCCATCAGTGAGGGTTGGGGGGACGTCGACGAGCAGTACTTC
CDR3aa: CAISEGWGDVDEQYF

j_gene: TRBJ1-1
abundance: few
v_gene: TRBV29-1
d_gene: TRBD1
CDR3nt: TGCAGCGTTGACGAGACCAGACAGGGGACTGAAGCTTTCTTT
CDR3aa: CSVDETRQGTEAFF

j_gene: TRBJ2-1
abundance: many
v_gene: TRBV29-1
d_gene: TRBD2
CDR3nt: TGCAGCGGGGGACTAGGGAGGAATGAGCAGTTCTTC
CDR3aa: CSGGLGRNEQFF

j_gene: TRBJ2-2
abundance: -
v_gene: TRBV6-5
d_gene: -
CDR3nt: TGTGCCAGCAGTTGGGAATGGGGTTACACCGGGGAGCTGTTTTTT
CDR3aa: CASSWEWGYTGELFF

j_gene: TRBJ1-1
abundance: few
v_gene: TRBV7-9
d_gene: -
CDR3nt: TGTGCCAGCAGCTTTCAGGGGAACACTGAAGCTTTCTTT
CDR3aa: CASSFQGNTEAFF

j_gene: TRBJ2-2
abundance: few
v_gene: TRBV18
d_gene: TRBD1
CDR3nt: TGTGCCAGCTCACCTCGGACAGGGTGGACCACCGGGGAGCTGTTTTTT
CDR3aa: CASSPRTGWTTGELFF

j_gene: TRBJ1-1
abundance: -
v_gene: TRBV10-3
d_gene: -
CDR3nt: TGTGCCATCAGTGAGTCTACTGAAGCTTTCTTT
CDR3aa: CAISESTEAFF

j_gene: TRBJ2-3
abundance: few
v_gene: TRBV4-1
d_gene: TRBD2
CDR3nt: TGCGCCAGCAGCCACAAACCGCCGGGACTAGCGGCTAGCACAGATACGCAGTATTTT
CDR3aa: CASSHKPPGLAASTDTQYF

j_gene: TRBJ2-2
abundance: -
v_gene: TRBV5-1
d_gene: -
CDR3nt: TGCGCCAGCAGCTTGCGCCTAACAGGGAACACCGGGGAGCTGTTTTTT
CDR3aa: CASSLRLTGNTGELFF

j_gene: TRBJ2-3
abundance: -
v_gene: TRBV11-2
d_gene: TRBD2
CDR3nt: TGTGCCAGCACCCCCGCCCTGGCGGGAGGGCCCCGGGATACGCAGTATTTT
CDR3aa: CASTPALAGGPRDTQYF

j_gene: TRBJ1-2
abundance: -
v_gene: TRBV7-8
d_gene: -
CDR3nt: TGTGCCAGCAGCCAGACAGTCTATGGCTACACCTTC
CDR3aa: CASSQTVYGYTF

j_gene: TRBJ2-3
abundance: -
v_gene: TRBV28
d_gene: TRBD1
CDR3nt: TGTGCCAGCAGTTTAAGACAGGGACAGATGGATACGCAGTATTTT
CDR3aa: CASSLRQGQMDTQYF

j_gene: TRBJ2-3
abundance: -
v_gene: TRBV5-4
d_gene: TRBD2
CDR3nt: TGTGCCAGCAGCTTCTTTGCGGGAGACTTGGGGACAGATACGCAGTATTTT
CDR3aa: CASSFFAGDLGTDTQYF

j_gene: TRBJ1-3
abundance: -
v_gene: TRBV6-1
d_gene: TRBD1
CDR3nt: TGTGCCAGCAGTGAAGCGTCGCAGGGGGCGACAGGAAACACCATATATTTT
CDR3aa: CASSEASQGATGNTIYF

j_gene: TRBJ1-2
abundance: -
v_gene: TRBV5-4
d_gene: TRBD1
CDR3nt: TGTGCCAGCAGCCGGGACAGGGCGTGGGGCTACACCTTC
CDR3aa: CASSRDRAWGYTF

j_gene: TRBJ2-5
abundance: -
v_gene: TRBV10-2
d_gene: -
CDR3nt: TGCGCCAGCAGTGAGTACCGGGGAGAGACCCAGTACTTC
CDR3aa: CASSEYRGETQYF

j_gene: TRBJ2-1
abundance: -
v_gene: TRBV7-3
d_gene: TRBD2
CDR3nt: TGTGCCAGCAGCTTAAGTCCTCTTAGCGGGAGGGTAGGCGAGCAGTTCTTC
CDR3aa: CASSLSPLSGRVGEQFF

j_gene: TRBJ1-1
abundance: few
v_gene: TRBV7-9
d_gene: -
CDR3nt: TGTGCCAGCAGCTTAAAGGGGATGAACACTGAAGCTTTCTTT
CDR3aa: CASSLKGMNTEAFF

j_gene: TRBJ1-4
abundance: -
v_gene: TRBV2
d_gene: -
CDR3nt: TGTGCCAGTACTGGAGGGTATGAAAAACTGTTTTTT
CDR3aa: CASTGGYEKLFF

j_gene: TRBJ1-1
abundance: few
v_gene: TRBV29-1
d_gene: -
CDR3nt: TGCAGCATTCAAAGGGCAGAGAACACTGAAGCTTTCTTT
CDR3aa: CSIQRAENTEAFF

j_gene: TRBJ2-7
abundance: -
v_gene: TRBV28
d_gene: TRBD2
CDR3nt: TGTGCCAGCAGTCAGCCGCGGGAGGGCCCGAACGAGCAGTACTTC
CDR3aa: CASSQPREGPNEQYF

j_gene: TRBJ2-7
abundance: once
v_gene: TRBV30
d_gene: -
CDR3nt: TGTGCCTGGGGGACCGTTAGCTCCTACGAGCAGTACTTC
CDR3aa: CAWGTVSSYEQYF

j_gene: TRBJ2-7
abundance: -
v_gene: TRBV27
d_gene: -
CDR3nt: TGTGCCAGCGCCACTCCGGGCCCAGGGTATTACGAGCAGTACTTC
CDR3aa: CASATPGPGYYEQYF

j_gene: TRBJ2-1
abundance: -
v_gene: TRBV19
d_gene: TRBD1
CDR3nt: TGTGCCAGTAGTAAGCGACAGGGGCTGGGGAATGAGCAGTTCTTC
CDR3aa: CASSKRQGLGNEQFF

j_gene: TRBJ1-5
abundance: few
v_gene: TRBV9
d_gene: -
CDR3nt: TGTGCCAGCAGCCGTAAGGGGATGGGCAATCAGCCCCAGCATTTT
CDR3aa: CASSRKGMGNQPQHF

j_gene: TRBJ1-2
abundance: -
v_gene: TRBV28
d_gene: -
CDR3nt: TGTGCCAGCAGTTTATACAGGGTTGGTGGCTACACCTTC
CDR3aa: CASSLYRVGGYTF

j_gene: TRBJ1-1
abundance: once
v_gene: TRBV5-8
d_gene: -
CDR3nt: TGTGCCAGCAGCTTCCCCGGGACAAAGTACACTGAAGCTTTCTTT
CDR3aa: CASSFPGTKYTEAFF

j_gene: TRBJ1-1
abundance: few
v_gene: TRBV4-1
d_gene: -
CDR3nt: TGCGCCAGCAGCCAAGATCGGTGGTCTAAGCGGGTGGTGAGCACTGAAGCTTTCTTT
CDR3aa: CASSQDRWSKRVVSTEAFF

j_gene: TRBJ2-1
abundance: -
v_gene: TRBV28
d_gene: TRBD2
CDR3nt: TGTGCCAGCAGTTTACGTTCCGGGAGGGCCGGCAATGAGCAGTTCTTC
CDR3aa: CASSLRSGRAGNEQFF

j_gene: TRBJ2-1
abundance: few
v_gene: TRBV5-1
d_gene: -
CDR3nt: TGCGCCAGCAGCTTGGTAGGCAGGTTGGGTGAGCAGTTCTTC
CDR3aa: CASSLVGRLGEQFF

j_gene: TRBJ1-2
abundance: -
v_gene: TRBV5-4
d_gene: TRBD1
CDR3nt: TGTGCCAGCAGCCCCCAACCGACAGGGTTTGACTATGGCTACACCTTC
CDR3aa: CASSPQPTGFDYGYTF

j_gene: TRBJ2-1
abundance: -
v_gene: TRBV7-2
d_gene: -
CDR3nt: TGTGCCAGCAGCCGCCCCGGGGCGGTTGAGCAGTTCTTC
CDR3aa: CASSRPGAVEQFF

j_gene: TRBJ2-1
abundance: -
v_gene: TRBV19
d_gene: -
CDR3nt: TGTGCCAGTAGTATGGGAACCCGGAGCTCCTACAATGAGCAGTTCTTC
CDR3aa: CASSMGTRSSYNEQFF

j_gene: TRBJ2-3
abundance: -
v_gene: TRBV19
d_gene: -
CDR3nt: TGTGCCAGTACCCCAAAAGGGGCCACAAGCGATACGCAGTATTTT
CDR3aa: CASTPKGATSDTQYF

j_gene: TRBJ2-1
abundance: -
v_gene: TRBV6-6
d_gene: -
CDR3nt: -
CDR3aa: CASTRYGRFGLGSLFF

j_gene: TRBJ2-2
abundance: -
v_gene: TRBV5-4
d_gene: -
CDR3nt: TGTGCCAGCAGCCCCTGGGACGGATACACCGGGGAGCTGTTTTTT
CDR3aa: CASSPWDGYTGELFF

j_gene: TRBJ1-5
abundance: -
v_gene: TRBV2
d_gene: -
CDR3nt: TGTGCCAGCAATGGGGGGGAGAATCAGCCCCAGCATTTT
CDR3aa: CASNGGENQPQHF

j_gene: TRBJ2-7
abundance: -
v_gene: TRBV19
d_gene: TRBD2
CDR3nt: TGTGCCAGTCGGGACACTTGGACTAGCGGATACGAGCAGTACTTC
CDR3aa: CASRDTWTSGYEQYF

j_gene: TRBJ2-7
abundance: -
v_gene: TRBV19
d_gene: TRBD2
CDR3nt: TGTGCCAGTAGGGAGACTAGCGGGAGGATCCACGAGCAGTACTTC
CDR3aa: CASRETSGRIHEQYF

j_gene: TRBJ2-1
abundance: -
v_gene: TRBV7-2
d_gene: TRBD1
CDR3nt: TGTGCCAGCAGCTTATTTGGACAGGGTGGACATGAGCAGTTCTTC
CDR3aa: CASSLFGQGGHEQFF

j_gene: TRBJ1-2
abundance: -
v_gene: TRBV6-5
d_gene: -
CDR3nt: TGTGCCACGAGGTCCAGGGAAAACTATGGCTACACCTTC
CDR3aa: CATRSRENYGYTF

j_gene: TRBJ2-5
abundance: -
v_gene: TRBV2
d_gene: TRBD2
CDR3nt: TGTGCCAGCAACAGGGAGCGGGAGGAGACCCAGTACTTC
CDR3aa: CASNREREETQYF

j_gene: TRBJ2-1
abundance: -
v_gene: TRBV5-4
d_gene: TRBD1
CDR3nt: TGTGCCACCTCCATTCCGGGACAGGGCTACAATGAGCAGTTCTTC
CDR3aa: CATSIPGQGYNEQFF

j_gene: TRBJ2-5
abundance: -
v_gene: TRBV29-1
d_gene: -
CDR3nt: TGCAGCGTTGATCAGGGCCGGGAGACCCAGTACTTC
CDR3aa: CSVDQGRETQYF

j_gene: TRBJ2-7
abundance: -
v_gene: TRBV19
d_gene: TRBD1
CDR3nt: TGTGCCAGTACAGACAGGGGATACGAGCAGTACTTC
CDR3aa: CASTDRGYEQYF

j_gene: TRBJ2-2
abundance: -
v_gene: TRBV29-1
d_gene: TRBD1
CDR3nt: TGCAGCGTCTCCTTGACAGGGACCGGGGAGCTGTTTTTT
CDR3aa: CSVSLTGTGELFF

j_gene: TRBJ2-1
abundance: -
v_gene: TRBV4-1
d_gene: TRBD2
CDR3nt: TGCGCCAGCAGCCCCCAGACCCTAAAGCGGGGACTCTCCTACAATGAGCAGTTCTTC
CDR3aa: CASSPQTLKRGLSYNEQFF

j_gene: TRBJ2-7
abundance: -
v_gene: TRBV4-2
d_gene: -
CDR3nt: TGTGCCAGCAGCTTAAGTAGGGGGGACATCTTCTTCTACGAGCAGTACTTC
CDR3aa: CASSLSRGDIFFYEQYF

j_gene: TRBJ1-1
abundance: -
v_gene: TRBV30
d_gene: -
CDR3nt: TGTGCCTGGAGTGTTCTTTGTGGCTTT
CDR3aa: CAWSVLCGF

j_gene: TRBJ2-3
abundance: -
v_gene: TRBV28
d_gene: TRBD2
CDR3nt: TGTGCCAGCAGTTTAGGTCTAGCGGGAGGTGCAGATACGCAGTATTTT
CDR3aa: CASSLGLAGGADTQYF

j_gene: TRBJ2-3
abundance: many
v_gene: TRBV10-3
d_gene: TRBD2
CDR3nt: TGTGCCATCAGTGAGACCCTAGCGGGAGTCTCAGATACGCAGTATTTT
CDR3aa: CAISETLAGVSDTQYF

j_gene: TRBJ1-2
abundance: -
v_gene: TRBV18
d_gene: TRBD1
CDR3nt: TGTGCCAGCTCACCACAATCGATCGGGACAGGGAAATTCAACTATGGCTACACCTTC
CDR3aa: CASSPQSIGTGKFNYGYTF

j_gene: TRBJ2-7
abundance: -
v_gene: TRBV10-2
d_gene: -
CDR3nt: TGCGCCAGCAAGGACGGACGGAGCTCCTACGAGCAGTACTTC
CDR3aa: CASKDGRSSYEQYF

j_gene: TRBJ1-1
abundance: -
v_gene: TRBV28
d_gene: -
CDR3nt: TGTGCCAGCAGTTTATATGGGGCCCCTGAAGCTTTCTTT
CDR3aa: CASSLYGAPEAFF